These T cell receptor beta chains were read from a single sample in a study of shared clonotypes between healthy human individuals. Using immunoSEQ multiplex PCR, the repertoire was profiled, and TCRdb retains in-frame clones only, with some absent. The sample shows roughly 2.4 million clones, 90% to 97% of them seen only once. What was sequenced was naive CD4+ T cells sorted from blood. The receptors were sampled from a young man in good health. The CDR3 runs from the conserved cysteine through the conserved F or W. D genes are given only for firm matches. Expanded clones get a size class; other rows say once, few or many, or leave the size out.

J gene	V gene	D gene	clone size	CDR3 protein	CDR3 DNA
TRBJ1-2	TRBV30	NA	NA	CAWNGDHF	TGTGCCTGGAACGGAGACCACTTC
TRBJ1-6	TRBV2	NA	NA	CASRDQRNSPLHF	TGTGCCAGCAGAGACCAGAGGAATTCACCCCTCCACTTT
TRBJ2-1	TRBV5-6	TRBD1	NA	CASSLGATGYSSYNEQFF	TGTGCCAGCAGCTTGGGCGCGACAGGGTATTCCTCCTACAATGAGCAGTTCTTC
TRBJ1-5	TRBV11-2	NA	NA	CASSQQGNSNQPQHF	TGTGCCAGCAGCCAACAGGGAAATAGCAATCAGCCCCAGCATTTT
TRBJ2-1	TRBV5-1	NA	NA	CASSFAGFDEQFF	TGCGCCAGCAGCTTTGCCGGGTTCGATGAGCAGTTCTTC
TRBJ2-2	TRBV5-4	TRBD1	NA	CASNQFDRVNGELFF	TGTGCCAGCAACCAATTTGACAGGGTTAACGGGGAGCTGTTTTTT
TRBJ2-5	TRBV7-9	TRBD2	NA	CASSPGTSGSLRAETQYF	TGTGCCAGCAGCCCAGGGACTAGCGGGAGCTTAAGAGCAGAGACCCAGTACTTC
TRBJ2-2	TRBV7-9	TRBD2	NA	CASSRKGLAGNNTGELFF	TGTGCCAGCAGCCGGAAGGGACTAGCGGGAAACAACACCGGGGAGCTGTTTTTT
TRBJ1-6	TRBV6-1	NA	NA	CASSPVRQYNSPLHF	TGTGCCAGCAGCCCAGTGAGACAGTATAATTCACCCCTCCACTTT
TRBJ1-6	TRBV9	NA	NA	CASSVADSPNSPLHF	TGTGCCAGCAGCGTAGCGGACAGCCCCAATTCACCCCTCCACTTT
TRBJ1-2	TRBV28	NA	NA	CASSTREYGYTF	TGTGCCAGCAGTACCAGGGAATATGGCTACACCTTC
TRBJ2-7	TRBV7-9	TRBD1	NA	CASSLDLTGQLYEQYF	TGTGCCAGCAGCTTAGACCTTACGGGACAGCTCTACGAGCAGTACTTC
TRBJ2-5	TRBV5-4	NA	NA	CASSLRDIQETQYF	TGTGCCAGCAGCTTAAGGGACATCCAAGAGACCCAGTACTTC
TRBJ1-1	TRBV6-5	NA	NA	CASSYGGRDTEAFF	TGTGCCAGCAGTTACGGGGGCCGGGACACTGAAGCTTTCTTT
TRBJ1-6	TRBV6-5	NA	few	CASSPTTGNSPLHF	TGTGCCAGCAGCCCGACTACAGGGAATTCACCCCTCCACTTT
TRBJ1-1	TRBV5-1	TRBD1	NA	CASSPGDRAYTEAFF	TGCGCCAGCAGCCCAGGGGACAGGGCCTACACTGAAGCTTTCTTT
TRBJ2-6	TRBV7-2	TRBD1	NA	CASSPRLDRSSGANVLTF	TGTGCCAGCAGCCCTCGGTTGGACAGGAGCTCTGGGGCCAACGTCCTGACTTTC
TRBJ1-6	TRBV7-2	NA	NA	CASSPGGNSPLHF	TGTGCCAGCAGCCCAGGCGGGAATTCACCCCTCCACTTT
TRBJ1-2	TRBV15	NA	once	CATSRDRGGANYGYTF	TGTGCCACCAGCAGAGATAGGGGGGGAGCTAACTATGGCTACACCTTC
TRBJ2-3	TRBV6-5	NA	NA	CASSYAAATSTDTQYF	TGTGCCAGCAGTTACGCGGCGGCTACTAGCACAGATACGCAGTATTTT
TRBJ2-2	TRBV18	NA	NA	CASSPTSPIAGELFF	TGTGCCAGCTCCCCAACCAGCCCAATTGCCGGGGAGCTGTTTTTT
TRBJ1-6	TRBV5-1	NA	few	CASSLRTDGSPLHF	TGCGCCAGCAGCTTGAGGACAGACGGATCACCCCTCCACTTT
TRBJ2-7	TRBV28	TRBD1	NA	CASSSTGTGPSYEQYF	TGTGCCAGCAGTTCTACCGGGACAGGACCGTCCTACGAGCAGTACTTC
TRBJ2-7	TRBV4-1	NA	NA	CASSQQPGLYEQYF	TGCGCCAGCAGCCAACAACCGGGACTTTACGAGCAGTACTTC
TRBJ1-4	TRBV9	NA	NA	CASSVGRANEKLFF	TGTGCCAGCAGCGTAGGTCGGGCTAATGAAAAACTGTTTTTT
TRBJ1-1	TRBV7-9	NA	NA	CASSLGTAEAFF	TGTGCCAGCAGCTTAGGAACAGCTGAAGCTTTCTTT
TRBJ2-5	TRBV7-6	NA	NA	CASSLNQETQYF	TGTGCCAGCAGCTTAAACCAAGAGACCCAGTACTTC
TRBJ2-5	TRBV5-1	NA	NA	CASSLGQGQETQYF	TGCGCCAGCAGCTTGGGGCAGGGGCAAGAGACCCAGTACTTC
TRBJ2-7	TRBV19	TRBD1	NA	CASSIRGQGPYEQYF	TGTGCCAGTAGTATTAGGGGACAGGGGCCCTACGAGCAGTACTTC
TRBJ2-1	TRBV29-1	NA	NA	CSVRTGEQFF	TGCAGCGTTCGGACCGGTGAGCAGTTCTTC
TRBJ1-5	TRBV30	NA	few	CAWSVGDQPQHF	TGTGCCTGGAGTGTAGGGGATCAGCCCCAGCATTTT
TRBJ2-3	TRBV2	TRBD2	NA	CASSESRTSGGLNTDTQYF	TGTGCCAGCAGTGAAAGCCGGACTAGCGGGGGGCTGAACACAGATACGCAGTATTTT
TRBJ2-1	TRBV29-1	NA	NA	CSVDKTANNEQFF	TGCAGCGTAGATAAGACAGCCAACAATGAGCAGTTCTTC
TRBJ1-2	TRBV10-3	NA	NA	CAISQRTDSYGYTF	TGTGCCATCAGCCAACGGACAGACTCCTATGGCTACACCTTC
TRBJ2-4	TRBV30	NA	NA	CAWMPAKNIQYF	TGTGCCTGGATGCCCGCCAAAAACATTCAGTACTTC
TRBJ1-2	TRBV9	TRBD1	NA	CASSFGQGIDGYTF	TGTGCCAGCAGCTTCGGACAGGGGATAGATGGCTACACCTTC
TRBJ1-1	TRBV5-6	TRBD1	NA	CASSPWDRDHTEAFF	TGTGCCAGCAGCCCATGGGACAGGGACCACACTGAAGCTTTCTTT
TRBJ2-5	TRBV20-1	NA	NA	CSALTQETQYF	TGCAGTGCCCTTACCCAAGAGACCCAGTACTTC
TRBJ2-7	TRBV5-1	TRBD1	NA	CASSLGQGAPSYEQYF	TGCGCCAGCAGCCTAGGACAGGGGGCTCCCTCCTACGAGCAGTACTTC
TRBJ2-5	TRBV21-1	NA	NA	CASSKDRGRLAGGSGQETQYF	TGTGCCAGCAGCAAAGACAGGGGGCGGCTAGCGGGAGGGTCGGGTCAAGAGACCCAGTACTTC
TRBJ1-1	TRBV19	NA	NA	CASSGGAGGWAFF	TGTGCCAGTAGTGGCGGGGCGGGCGGTTGGGCTTTCTTT
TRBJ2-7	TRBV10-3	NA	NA	CAISSRPYEQYF	TGTGCCATCAGTTCCAGGCCCTACGAGCAGTACTTC
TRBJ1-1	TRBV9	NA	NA	CASSARREMNTEAFF	TGTGCCAGCAGCGCGCGAAGGGAGATGAACACTGAAGCTTTCTTT
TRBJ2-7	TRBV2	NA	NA	CAISQANRAYEQYF	TGTGCCATTTCACAAGCCAACAGGGCCTACGAGCAGTACTTC
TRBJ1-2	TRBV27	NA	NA	CASRGMAKNYGYTF	TGTGCCAGCAGGGGGATGGCGAAAAACTATGGCTACACCTTC